Shown below are 15 T cell receptor beta chains from a single sample sequenced in a study of shared clonotypes between healthy human individuals. The assay was immunoSEQ multiplex PCR, and TCRdb's table has in-frame clones only and misses some. This table holds around 990,000 clones, approximately 80% found once. The specimen sequenced was memory CD4+ T cells from PBMCs. Indicated subset: CD45RA-negative fraction. All receptors derive from a man between 18 and 29 years old in good health. Some clones in this sample may be carry-over from other donors' samples.

In its sample, this clone was seen a few times. The genes are TRBV5-1 and TRBJ2-3; TRBD2 matches at 8 bases. Germline loops: CDR1 SGHRS, CDR2 YFSETQ. The CDR3 totals 16 residues. The ends lost 4 bases at V and 1 base at J; junction bases unmatched: 8. CDR3 nucleotide sequence: TGCGCCAGCAGCCCAGCCGGGCGGGAGGGCACAGATACGCAGTATTTT. Translated: CASSPAGREGTDTQYF.

Only one count was recorded for this clone. The rearrangement links TRBV18 to TRBJ1-1; D unclear. V shed 7 bases and J shed 3 bases, with 12 bases lying between them. In germline, CDR1 is KGHSH, CDR2 LQKENI. The CDR3 is 13 residues long. The CDR3 loop is CASFPEQDTEAFF. The CDR3 region has the DNA TGTGCCAGCTTTCCGGAGCAGGACACTGAAGCTTTCTTT.

The V and J genes are TRBV6-5 and TRBJ2-7, with D perhaps TRBD1 or TRBD2 (5 bases each). Trimming removed 0 bases from V and 0 bases from J, with 9 bases in between. Germline lookup yields CDR1 MNHEY and CDR2 SVGAGI. This CDR3 has 15 amino acids. For the CDR3, the DNA is TGTGCCAGCAGTTACTCAGGGACGGCCTCCTACGAGCAGTACTTC. Its protein product is CASSYSGTASYEQYF.

The chain carries TRBV4-2 and TRBJ2-3, with no clear D. This CDR3 is 15 amino acids long. V shed 0 bases and J shed 0 bases, with 7 bases lying between them. Germline V lookup: CDR1 LGHNA, CDR2 YNFKEQ. The CDR3 loop is CASSQEVASTDTQYF. Written as DNA, the CDR3 is TGTGCCAGCAGCCAAGAAGTGGCTAGCACAGATACGCAGTATTTT.

V gene TRBV9 combines with J gene TRBJ2-3; TRBD2 might be the D (5 bases). The CDR3 is 18 amino acids. Germline V gives CDR1 SGDLS, CDR2 YYNGEE. Trimming shortened V by 4 bases and J by 4 bases, and 25 bases separated the two germline ends. CDR3 in amino acids: CASSSRWVGRRSSDTQYF. In nucleotides, the CDR3 is TGTGCCAGCAGCTCACGTTGGGTAGGGAGACGTTCATCAGATACGCAGTATTTT.

V is TRBV20-1 and J is TRBJ2-7; D ambiguous. There are 11 residues in the CDR3. Trimming removed 3 bases from V and 5 bases from J, with 8 bases in between. CDR1 and CDR2 from the germline V gene are DFQATT and SNEGSKA (reference sequence). This CDR3 is CSASPINEQYF. Written as DNA, the CDR3 is TGCAGTGCTAGCCCAATCAACGAGCAGTACTTC.

V usage is TRBV27 and J usage is TRBJ2-7, with D perhaps matching TRBD1 (6 bases). Germline assignment: CDR1 MNHEY and CDR2 SMNVEV (reference sequence). The V end lost 5 bases, the J end lost 6 bases, and 17 bases lay between the germline ends. This CDR3 comprises 14 residues. The CDR3 nucleotides read TGTGCCAGCAGTCCTCACAGGGATCCCGGCGAGCAGTACTTC. This sequence encodes CASSPHRDPGEQYF.

This clone was observed a handful of times. The chain is built from TRBV5-4 and TRBJ2-3; TRBD2 agrees at 10 bases. The CDR3 length is 15 residues. The germline CDR1 and CDR2 sequences are SGHNT and YYREEE (reference sequence). Trimming at V came to 4 bases and at J to 6 bases, leaving 8 bases not matched to a gene. DNA of the CDR3: TGTGCCAGCAGCATGGGTCTAGCGGGAGCGGATACGCAGTATTTT. It is translated as CASSMGLAGADTQYF.

The chain employs TRBV27 and TRBJ2-3, with 7 positions matching TRBD2. In germline, CDR1 is MNHEY, CDR2 SMNVEV (reference sequence). The J segment lost 0 bases and the V segment lost 5 bases, leaving 11 bases of the junction unmatched. CDR3 length: 17 residues. CDR3 region: CASSPHRLATSTDTQYF. The CDR3 DNA is TGTGCCAGCAGTCCCCATAGACTAGCTACTAGCACAGATACGCAGTATTTT.

The chain has TRBV5-1 and TRBJ2-5; 7 bases are a match to TRBD1. The CDR3 consists of 16 residues. Germline-derived CDR1 and CDR2 are SGHRS and YFSETQ. The V segment lost 3 bases and the J segment 1 base; nucleotides outside the gene matches: 9. As DNA, the CDR3 is TGCGCCAGCAGCTCCCGCCGACAGGGAACCCAAGAGACCCAGTACTTC. It yields the protein CASSSRRQGTQETQYF.

The J gene is TRBJ2-1, the V gene TRBV5-4; D possibly matches TRBD1 or TRBD2 (5 bases each). V was trimmed by 9 bases and J by 6 bases, leaving 19 bases between them. Germline V lookup: CDR1 SGHNT, CDR2 YYREEE (reference sequence). This CDR3 comprises 14 residues. The CDR3, as DNA: TGTGCCACCCGCCGGGGCCGCCCGGGCAATGAGCAGTTCTTC. Translated: CATRRGRPGNEQFF. Looking up the rest from reference TRBV5-4 and TRBJ2-1 gives the full variable domain: ETGVTQSPTHLIKTRGQQVTLRCSSQSGHNTVSWYQQALGQGPQFIFQYYREEENGRGNFPPRFSGLQFPNYSSELNVNALELDDSALYLCATRRGRPGNEQFFGPGTRLTVL.

Comments on this clone: This specimen includes other DNA sequences encoding the same CDR3. This chain uses TRBV7-8 with TRBJ2-7; D unresolved. This CDR3 has 12 residues. Germline loops: CDR1 SGHVS, CDR2 FQNEAQ. V lost 1 base, J lost 3 bases, and 4 bases lay in between. Here the CDR3 DNA reads TGTGCCAGCAGCTTAGAATTCTACGAGCAGTACTTC. This encodes CASSLEFYEQYF.

The V call is TRBV19, the J call TRBJ1-1, with TRBD1 as a possible D gene (5 bases). V lost 3 bases and J 0 bases, leaving 8 bases between the germline ends. Per the germline V gene, CDR1 is LNHDA and CDR2 is SQIVND (reference sequence). The CDR3 has 14 residues. DNA for the CDR3: TGTGCCAGTAGTATTTCGGGGGTGAACACTGAAGCTTTCTTT. Its protein is CASSISGVNTEAFF.

The CDR3 DNA reads as TGTGCCAGCAGCCTCCGGGACAGTCTGACTGAAGCTTTCTTT. Translating gives CASSLRDSLTEAFF. The genes are TRBV7-9 and TRBJ1-1; 7 bases align to TRBD1. This CDR3 contains 14 residues. The germline CDR1 and CDR2 sequences are SEHNR and FQNEAQ (reference sequence). J was trimmed by 5 bases and V by 5 bases; bases with no gene match: 8. The entire variable domain, with the rest obtained from reference TRBV7-9 and TRBJ1-1, is as follows: DTGVSQNPRHKITKRGQNVTFRCDPISEHNRLYWYRQTLGQGPEFLTYFQNEAQLEKSRLLSDRFSAERPKGSFSTLEIQRTEQGDSAMYLCASSLRDSLTEAFFGQGTRLTVV.

V gene TRBV19 combines with J gene TRBJ2-6, with TRBD1 matching 8 bases. Germline CDR1 reads LNHDA; CDR2 reads SQIVND (reference sequence). This CDR3 has 17 amino acids. After removal of 3 bases from V and 1 base from J, the junction contained 5 bases not matched to a gene. CDR3 nucleotides: TGTGCCAGTAGTATGGGGACAGGATCATCTGGGGCCAACGTCCTGACTTTC. Its protein is CASSMGTGSSGANVLTF. Full variable domain (missing parts from reference TRBV19 and TRBJ2-6): DGGITQSPKYLFRKEGQNVTLSCEQNLNHDAMYWYRQDPGQGLRLIYYSQIVNDFQKGDIAEGYSVSREKKESFPLTVTSAQKNPTAFYLCASSMGTGSSGANVLTFGAGSRLTVL.